This passage covers 13 T cell receptor beta chains from one sample sequenced in a study of Tregs in tolerant kidney transplant recipients. The repertoire was sequenced with immunoSEQ multiplex PCR; TCRdb's copy has only in-frame clones and lacks some. Of roughly 250,000 clones detected, about four fifths appear once; the ten largest clones hold around 0.68%. The sample comprised CD4+ T cells from blood. These receptors were taken from a human donor in good health.

CDR3 protein: CASSQDNRGDEQFF. The CDR3 DNA reads TGCGCCAGCAGCCAAGATAATCGGGGTGATGAGCAGTTCTTC. The genes are TRBV4-1 and TRBJ2-1; D may be TRBD2 (5 bases). CDR1 is MGHRA, CDR2 YSYEKL, per germline. Trimming pared 0 bases from V and 8 bases from J, leaving 11 bases between. The CDR3 runs to 14 residues.

V usage is TRBV27 and J usage is TRBJ2-1; tentatively, D is TRBD2 (5 bases). Germline CDR1 is MNHEY and CDR2 is SMNVEV (reference sequence). The CDR3 is 12 residues long. V was trimmed by 8 bases and J by 4 bases, leaving 9 bases between them. CDR3 amino acids: CASRGPYNEQFF. The CDR3 DNA follows: TGTGCCAGCCGCGGGCCTTACAATGAGCAGTTCTTC.

The chain joins TRBV14 to TRBJ2-7; D might be TRBD1 (6 bases). This CDR3 contains 13 residues. With 2 bases removed from V and 6 bases from J, the gap between germline ends came to 11 bases. CDR1 is SGHDN, CDR2 FVKESK, per germline. In DNA form, the CDR3 reads TGTGCCAGCAGCCAAAGTATAGGGGGCGAGCAGTACTTC. This sequence encodes CASSQSIGGEQYF.

V is TRBV29-1 and J is TRBJ2-1; the match to TRBD2 covers 12 bases. The germline V gene has CDR1 SQVTM and CDR2 ANQGSEA. V shed 8 bases and J 4 bases; nucleotides not matched to a gene: 3. CDR3 size: 13 residues. The CDR3 sequence is CSQGTSGYNEQFF. The CDR3, as DNA: TGCAGCCAGGGGACTAGCGGGTACAATGAGCAGTTCTTC.

V usage is TRBV27 and J usage is TRBJ2-2; 8 bases fit TRBD1. This CDR3 comprises 16 residues. The ends lost 6 bases at V and 6 bases at J; junction bases unmatched: 12. In germline, CDR1 is MNHEY, CDR2 SMNVEV (reference sequence). In DNA, the CDR3 is TGTGCCAGCAGAGGCGCGGGGCAGGGGGCGGCCGGGGAGCTGTTTTTT. This encodes CASRGAGQGAAGELFF.

The chain joins TRBV9 to TRBJ2-5; either TRBD1 or TRBD2 may supply D (6 bases each). The CDR3 loop spans 16 amino acids. V dropped 2 bases and J dropped 0 bases, with 14 bases sitting between them. Germline lookup yields CDR1 SGDLS and CDR2 YYNGEE. The CDR3 region is CASSVRGHDYQETQYF. CDR3 bases: TGTGCCAGCAGCGTGCGGGGACACGATTACCAAGAGACCCAGTACTTC.

This clone appeared once. This chain uses TRBV9 with TRBJ2-5; 16 nucleotides align to TRBD2. CDR1 and CDR2 (germline): SGDLS, YYNGEE. This CDR3 contains 17 residues. Trimming took 3 bases from V and 5 from J; bases not matched to a gene: 7. The CDR3 DNA sequence: TGTGCCAGCAGCGCGGGGACTAGCGGGGGGGCTCTGGAGACCCAGTACTTC. Its translation: CASSAGTSGGALETQYF.

J is TRBJ2-3 and V is TRBV7-8; the D gene is possibly TRBD2 (5 bases). Per the germline V gene, CDR1 is SGHVS and CDR2 is FQNEAQ. V shed 7 bases and J shed 1 base, with 15 bases lying between them. This CDR3 is 15 amino acids long. The CDR3 region is CASTRGRIGTDTQYF. The CDR3 DNA reads as TGTGCCAGCACTCGGGGTCGCATTGGCACAGATACGCAGTATTTT.

For the CDR3, the DNA is TGCGCCAGCAGCTTGGACGGTGTACAAAATTCACCCCTCCACTTT. It codes for CASSLDGVQNSPLHF. The chain recombines TRBV5-1 with TRBJ1-6; D is uncertain. V was clipped by 0 bases and J by 7 bases, with 11 bases between them. This CDR3 region has 15 residues. Looked up from germline, CDR1 is SGHRS and CDR2 is YFSETQ.

The rearrangement links TRBV11-2 to TRBJ2-3; 8 bases align to TRBD1. Looked up from germline, CDR1 is SGHAT and CDR2 is FQNNGV. J gave up 3 bases and V 5 bases, and 7 bases lay outside the gene matches. The CDR3 totals 15 residues. The CDR3 spells CASSPQGAQTDTQYF. The CDR3 region has the DNA TGTGCCAGCAGCCCTCAGGGGGCGCAGACAGATACGCAGTATTTT.

This chain uses TRBV27 with TRBJ2-7, with unresolved D. Trimming removed 5 bases at V and 6 bases at J, with 23 bases between. CDR1 and CDR2 from the germline V gene are MNHEY and SMNVEV (reference sequence). The CDR3 extends over 16 amino acids. CDR3 loop: CASSHYVTQSSREQYF. Here the CDR3 DNA reads TGTGCCAGCAGTCACTATGTGACCCAGTCCTCCCGCGAGCAGTACTTC.

The chain uses TRBV25-1 and TRBJ2-3; D unresolved. The CDR3 totals 16 residues. Trimming stripped 5 bases from V and 2 bases from J, with 17 bases between. In germline, CDR1 is MGHDK, CDR2 SYGVNS. The CDR3 region is CASSPLWGTDTDTQYF. The DNA of the CDR3 is TGTGCCAGCAGTCCCCTCTGGGGTACAGACACAGATACGCAGTATTTT.

This clone came up once. The gene calls are TRBV5-5 and TRBJ1-2; possible D gene TRBD1, 5 bases. V was clipped by 4 bases and J by 2 bases, with 12 bases between them. The CDR3 runs to 14 residues. CDR1 and CDR2 from the germline V gene are SGHKS and YYEKEE (reference sequence). The CDR3 sequence is CASSPRPGNYGYTF. CDR3 bases: TGTGCCAGCAGCCCCAGGCCAGGGAACTATGGCTACACCTTC.